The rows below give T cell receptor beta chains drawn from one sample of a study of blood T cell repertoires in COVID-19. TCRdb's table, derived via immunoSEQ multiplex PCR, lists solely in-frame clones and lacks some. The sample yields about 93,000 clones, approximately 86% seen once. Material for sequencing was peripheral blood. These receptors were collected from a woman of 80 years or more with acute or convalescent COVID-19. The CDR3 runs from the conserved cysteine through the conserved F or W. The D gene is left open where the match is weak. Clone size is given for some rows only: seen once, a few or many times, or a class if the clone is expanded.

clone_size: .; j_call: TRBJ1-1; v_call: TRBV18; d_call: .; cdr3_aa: CASSPAQMNTEAFF; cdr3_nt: TGTGCCAGCTCACCGGCACAAATGAACACTGAAGCTTTCTTT
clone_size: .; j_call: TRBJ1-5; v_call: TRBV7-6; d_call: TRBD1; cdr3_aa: CASSLGQGRNQPQHF; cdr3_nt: TGTGCCAGCAGCCTCGGACAGGGGCGGAATCAGCCCCAGCATTTT
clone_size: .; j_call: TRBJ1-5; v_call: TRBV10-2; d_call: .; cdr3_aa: CASMDTSNQPQHF; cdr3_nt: TGCGCCAGCATGGACACTAGCAATCAGCCCCAGCATTTT
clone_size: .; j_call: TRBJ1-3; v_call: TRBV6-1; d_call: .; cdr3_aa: CASSDTGSAGNTIYF; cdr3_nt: TGTGCCAGCAGTGACACGGGATCGGCAGGAAACACCATATATTTT
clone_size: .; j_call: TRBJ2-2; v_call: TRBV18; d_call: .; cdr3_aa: CASSPQQGNTGELFF; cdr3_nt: TGTGCCAGCTCACCACAACAGGGGAACACCGGGGAGCTGTTTTTT
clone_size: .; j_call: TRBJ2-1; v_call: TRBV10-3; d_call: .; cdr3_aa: CAIRKDRNNEQFF; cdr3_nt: TGTGCCATCAGAAAGGACAGAAACAATGAGCAGTTCTTC
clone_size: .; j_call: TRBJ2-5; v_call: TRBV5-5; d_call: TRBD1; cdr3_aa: CASSLGQGVQTQYF; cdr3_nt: TGTGCCAGCAGCTTGGGACAGGGGGTACAGACCCAGTACTTC
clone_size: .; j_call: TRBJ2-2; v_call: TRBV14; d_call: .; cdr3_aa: CASSQDWATGELFF; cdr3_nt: TGTGCCAGCAGCCAAGATTGGGCCACCGGGGAGCTGTTTTTT
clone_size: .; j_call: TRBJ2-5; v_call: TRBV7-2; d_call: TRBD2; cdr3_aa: CASSLATRGWETQYF; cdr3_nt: TGTGCCAGCAGCTTGGCCACGCGGGGGTGGGAGACCCAGTACTTC
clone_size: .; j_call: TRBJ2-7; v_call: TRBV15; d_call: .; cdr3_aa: CATSPARRGNEQYF; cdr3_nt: TGTGCCACCAGCCCGGCTAGAAGAGGGAACGAGCAGTACTTC
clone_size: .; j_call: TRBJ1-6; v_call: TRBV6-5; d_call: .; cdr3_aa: CATRQVIGSPLHF; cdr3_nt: TGTGCCACCAGACAGGTGATAGGTTCACCCCTCCACTTT
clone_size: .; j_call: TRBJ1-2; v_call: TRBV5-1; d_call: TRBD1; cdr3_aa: CASSLDRGLDGYTF; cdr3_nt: TGCGCCAGCAGCTTGGACAGGGGGCTGGATGGCTACACCTTC
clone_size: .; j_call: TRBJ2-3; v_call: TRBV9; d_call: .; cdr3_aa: CASSVAGKTDTQYF; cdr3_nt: TGTGCCAGCAGCGTAGCCGGGAAAACAGATACGCAGTATTTT
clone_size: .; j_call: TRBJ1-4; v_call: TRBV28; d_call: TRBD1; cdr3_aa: CASSVTGRFATNEKLFF; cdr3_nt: TGTGCCAGCAGTGTGACAGGGAGGTTTGCAACTAATGAAAAACTGTTTTTT
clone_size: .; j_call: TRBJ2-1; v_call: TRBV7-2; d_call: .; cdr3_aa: CASSPTRSADEQFF; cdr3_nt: TGTGCCAGCAGCCCTACTAGGTCTGCCGATGAGCAGTTCTTC
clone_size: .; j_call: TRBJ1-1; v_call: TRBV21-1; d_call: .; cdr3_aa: CASSKKAQGSQEVNTEAFF; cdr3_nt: TGTGCCAGCAGCAAAAAGGCACAGGGTTCGCAGGAAGTAAACACTGAAGCTTTCTTT
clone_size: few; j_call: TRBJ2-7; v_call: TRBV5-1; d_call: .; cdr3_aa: CASSFGRRSEEQYF; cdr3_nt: TGCGCCAGCAGCTTCGGGAGACGATCGGAAGAGCAGTACTTC
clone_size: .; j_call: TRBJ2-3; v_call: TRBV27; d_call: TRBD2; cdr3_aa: CASSLSGGAYTDTQYF; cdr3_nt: TGTGCCAGCAGTTTATCCGGGGGGGCCTATACAGATACGCAGTATTTT
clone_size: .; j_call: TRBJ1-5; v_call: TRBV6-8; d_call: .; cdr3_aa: CASSYSGHSNQPQHF; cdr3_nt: TGTGCCAGCAGTTACTCGGGGCATAGCAATCAGCCCCAGCATTTT
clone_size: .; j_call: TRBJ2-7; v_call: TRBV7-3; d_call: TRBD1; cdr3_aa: CASSRGQGLGGEQYF; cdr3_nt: TGTGCCAGCAGCCGGGGACAGGGATTGGGCGGCGAGCAGTACTTC
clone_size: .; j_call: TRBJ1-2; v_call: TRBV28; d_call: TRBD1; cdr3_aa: CASSVWDRPYGYTF; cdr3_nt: TGTGCCAGCAGTGTTTGGGACAGGCCTTATGGCTACACCTTC
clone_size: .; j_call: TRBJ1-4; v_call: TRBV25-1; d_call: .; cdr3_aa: CASSSTVEKLFF; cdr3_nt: TGTGCCAGCAGTAGCACGGTTGAAAAACTGTTTTTT
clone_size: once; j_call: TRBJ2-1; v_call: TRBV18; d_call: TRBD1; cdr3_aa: CASSPDRTGSLNEQFF; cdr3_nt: TGTGCCAGCTCCCCAGACCGGACAGGGTCCCTCAATGAGCAGTTCTTC
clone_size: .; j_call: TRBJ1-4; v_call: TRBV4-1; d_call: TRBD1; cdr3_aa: CASSQLTGVGEKLFF; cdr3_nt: TGCGCCAGCAGCCAATTAACAGGGGTAGGGGAAAAACTGTTTTTT
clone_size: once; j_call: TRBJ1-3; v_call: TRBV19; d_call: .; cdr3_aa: CASNPTGTGNTIYF; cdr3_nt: TGTGCCAGTAATCCAACAGGGACTGGAAACACCATATATTTT
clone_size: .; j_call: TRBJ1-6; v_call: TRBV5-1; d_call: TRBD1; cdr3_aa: CASSLKGRGSSYNSPLHF; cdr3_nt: TGCGCCAGCAGCTTGAAAGGCAGGGGGAGCTCCTATAATTCACCCCTCCACTTT
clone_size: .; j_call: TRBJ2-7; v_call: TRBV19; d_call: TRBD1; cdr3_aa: CASSPNRGPYEQYF; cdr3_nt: TGTGCCAGTAGTCCCAACAGGGGGCCATACGAGCAGTACTTC
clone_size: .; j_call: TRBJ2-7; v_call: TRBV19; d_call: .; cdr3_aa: CASSMGGTRPYEQYF; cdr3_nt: TGTGCCAGTAGTATGGGAGGGACAAGACCCTACGAGCAGTACTTC
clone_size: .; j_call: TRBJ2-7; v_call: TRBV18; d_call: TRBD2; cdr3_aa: CASSPGAGVNEQYF; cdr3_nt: TGTGCCAGCTCACCCGGGGCGGGGGTCAACGAGCAGTACTTC
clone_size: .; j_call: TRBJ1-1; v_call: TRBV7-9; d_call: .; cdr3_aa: CASSSQGSEAFF; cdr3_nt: TGTGCCAGCAGCTCTCAGGGTTCTGAAGCTTTCTTT
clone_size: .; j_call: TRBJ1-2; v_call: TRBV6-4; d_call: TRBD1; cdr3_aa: CASSEGTGPNYGYTF; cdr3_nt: TGTGCCAGCAGTGAAGGGACAGGTCCTAACTATGGCTACACCTTC
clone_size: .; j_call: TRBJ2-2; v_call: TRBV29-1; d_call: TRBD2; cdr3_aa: CSVGSGSGGPNTGELFF; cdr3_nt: TGCAGCGTTGGTTCAGGGAGCGGGGGGCCGAACACCGGGGAGCTGTTTTTT
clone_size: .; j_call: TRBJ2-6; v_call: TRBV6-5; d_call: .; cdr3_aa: CASKTGLGANVLTF; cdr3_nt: TGTGCCAGCAAAACAGGATTGGGGGCCAACGTCCTGACTTTC
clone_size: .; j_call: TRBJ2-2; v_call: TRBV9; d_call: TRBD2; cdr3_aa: CASSVAGGPTGELFF; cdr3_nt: TGTGCCAGCAGCGTAGCGGGGGGGCCGACCGGGGAGCTGTTTTTT
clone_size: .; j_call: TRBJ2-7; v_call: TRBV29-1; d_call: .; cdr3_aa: CSVGRGTYEQYF; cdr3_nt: TGCAGCGTTGGCAGGGGAACCTACGAGCAGTACTTC
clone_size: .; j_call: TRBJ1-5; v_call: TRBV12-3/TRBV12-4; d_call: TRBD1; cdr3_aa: CASSRQGTQHF; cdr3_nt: TGTGCCAGCAGCCGACAGGGCACCCAGCATTTT
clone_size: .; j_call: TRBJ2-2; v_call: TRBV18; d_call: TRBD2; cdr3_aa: CASSPNTLTGRDTGELFF; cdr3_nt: TGTGCCAGCTCACCAAATACTCTCACCGGGAGGGACACCGGGGAGCTGTTTTTT
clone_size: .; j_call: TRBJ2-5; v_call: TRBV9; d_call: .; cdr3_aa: CASSVMAGEETQYF; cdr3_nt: TGTGCCAGCAGCGTAATGGCAGGGGAAGAGACCCAGTACTTC
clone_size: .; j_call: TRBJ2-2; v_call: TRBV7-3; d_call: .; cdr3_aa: CASSPGGSGELFF; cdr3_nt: TGTGCCAGCAGCCCCGGGGGATCCGGGGAGCTGTTTTTT
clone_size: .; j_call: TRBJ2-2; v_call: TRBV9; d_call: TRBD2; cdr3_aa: CASSVGTSGGGNTGELFF; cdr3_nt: TGTGCCAGCAGCGTAGGGACTAGCGGGGGCGGGAACACCGGGGAGCTGTTTTTT
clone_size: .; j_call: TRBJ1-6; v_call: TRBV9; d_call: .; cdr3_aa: CASSSFLNSPLHF; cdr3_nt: TGTGCCAGCAGCAGCTTTCTTAATTCACCCCTCCACTTT
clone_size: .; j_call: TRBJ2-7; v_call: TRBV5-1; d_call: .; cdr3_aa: CASSSTGTYEQYF; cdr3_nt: TGCGCCAGCAGCTCGACAGGAACCTACGAGCAGTACTTC
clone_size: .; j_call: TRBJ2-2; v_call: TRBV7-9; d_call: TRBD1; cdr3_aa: CASRQQGAVGELFF; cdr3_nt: TGTGCCAGCAGGCAACAGGGGGCGGTTGGGGAGCTGTTTTTT
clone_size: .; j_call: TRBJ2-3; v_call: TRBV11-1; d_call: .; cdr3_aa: CASSFLGRTDTQYF; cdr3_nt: TGTGCCAGCAGCTTTCTGGGGCGCACAGATACGCAGTATTTT
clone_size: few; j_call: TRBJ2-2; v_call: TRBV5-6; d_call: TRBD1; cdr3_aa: CASSSRRTGLANTGELFF; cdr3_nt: TGTGCCAGCAGCTCGCGCAGGACAGGGTTAGCGAACACCGGGGAGCTGTTTTTT
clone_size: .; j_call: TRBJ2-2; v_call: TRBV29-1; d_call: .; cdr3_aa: CSVRGTQTGELFF; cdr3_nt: TGCAGCGTTCGGGGGACCCAGACCGGGGAGCTGTTTTTT
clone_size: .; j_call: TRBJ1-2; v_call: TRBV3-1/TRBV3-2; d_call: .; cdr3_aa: CASSRLDYGYTF; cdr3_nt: TGTGCCAGCAGCCGTCTAGACTATGGCTACACCTTC
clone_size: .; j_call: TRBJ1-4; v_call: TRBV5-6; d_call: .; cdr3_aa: CASSLFRWTANEKLFF; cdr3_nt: TGTGCCAGCAGCTTGTTTCGTTGGACAGCTAATGAAAAACTGTTTTTT
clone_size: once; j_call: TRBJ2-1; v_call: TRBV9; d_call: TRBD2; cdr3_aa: CASNLGLALSNEQFF; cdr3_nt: TGTGCCAGCAACCTGGGACTAGCCTTGTCCAATGAGCAGTTCTTC
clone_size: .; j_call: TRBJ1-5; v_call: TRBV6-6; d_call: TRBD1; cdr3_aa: CASTDLGRGVNQPQHF; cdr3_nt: TGTGCCAGCACCGATCTCGGCAGGGGGGTCAATCAGCCCCAGCATTTT
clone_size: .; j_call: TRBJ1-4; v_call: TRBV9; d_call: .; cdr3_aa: CASSDGGTNEKLFF; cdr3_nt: TGTGCCAGCAGCGACGGGGGAACTAATGAAAAACTGTTTTTT
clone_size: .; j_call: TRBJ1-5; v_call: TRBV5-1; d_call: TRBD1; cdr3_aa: CASSLEGGWQPQHF; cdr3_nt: TGCGCCAGCAGCTTGGAAGGGGGCTGGCAGCCCCAGCATTTT
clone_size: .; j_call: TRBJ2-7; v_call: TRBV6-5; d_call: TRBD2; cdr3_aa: CAIISGGLGNYEQYF; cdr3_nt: TGTGCCATTATCTCCGGGGGACTAGGGAACTACGAGCAGTACTTC
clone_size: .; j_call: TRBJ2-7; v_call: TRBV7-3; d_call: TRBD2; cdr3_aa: CASSPGGTYEQYF; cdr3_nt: TGTGCCAGCAGCCCCGGGGGGACCTACGAGCAGTACTTC
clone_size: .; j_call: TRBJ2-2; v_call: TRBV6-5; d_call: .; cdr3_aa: CASTPTANTGELFF; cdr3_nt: TGTGCCAGCACCCCTACAGCGAACACCGGGGAGCTGTTTTTT